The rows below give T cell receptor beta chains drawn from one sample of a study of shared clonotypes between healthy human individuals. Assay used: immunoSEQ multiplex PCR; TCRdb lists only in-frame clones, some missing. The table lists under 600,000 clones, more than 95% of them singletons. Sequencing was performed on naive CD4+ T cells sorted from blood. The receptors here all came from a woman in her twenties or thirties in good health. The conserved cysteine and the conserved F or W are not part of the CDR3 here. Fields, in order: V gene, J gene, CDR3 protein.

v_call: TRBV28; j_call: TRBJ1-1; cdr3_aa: ASSPGQSGEAF
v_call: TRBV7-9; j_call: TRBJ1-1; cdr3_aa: ASTTPEAGLSGTEAF
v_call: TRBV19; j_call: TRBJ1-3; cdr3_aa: ATRSGNTIY
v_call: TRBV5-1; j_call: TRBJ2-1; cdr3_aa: ASSLVQGIPYNEQF
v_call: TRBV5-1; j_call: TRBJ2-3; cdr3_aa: ASSLAYGSGDTQY
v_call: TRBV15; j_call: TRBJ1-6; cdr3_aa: ATSRGQGDSPLH
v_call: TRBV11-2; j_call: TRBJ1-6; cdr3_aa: ASSGGVSSYNSPLH
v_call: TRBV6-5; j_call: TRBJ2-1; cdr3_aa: ASSLDSSSYNEQF
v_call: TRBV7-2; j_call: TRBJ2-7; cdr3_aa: ASSLGASWMYEQY
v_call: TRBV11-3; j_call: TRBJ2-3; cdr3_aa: ASSSDRGGTDTQY
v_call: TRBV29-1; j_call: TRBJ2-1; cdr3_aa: SVLPGLATHEQF
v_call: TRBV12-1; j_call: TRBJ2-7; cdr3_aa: ASSFVTGDGYEQY
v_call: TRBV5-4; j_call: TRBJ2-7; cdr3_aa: ASIAGGTRS
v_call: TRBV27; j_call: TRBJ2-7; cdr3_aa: ASSPRQGLSYEQY
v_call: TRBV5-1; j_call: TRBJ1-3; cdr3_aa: ASSAWTGDSGNTIY
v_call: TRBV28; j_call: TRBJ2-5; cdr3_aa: ASSPMLVTPGETQY
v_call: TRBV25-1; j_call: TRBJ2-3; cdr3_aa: ASSLAGGRTDTQY
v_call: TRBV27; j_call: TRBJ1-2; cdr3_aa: ASSYQYNYYGYT
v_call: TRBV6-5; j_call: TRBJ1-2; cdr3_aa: ASSLTQGFYGYT
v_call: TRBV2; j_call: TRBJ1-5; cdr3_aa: ASSGGDRARSYSNQPQH
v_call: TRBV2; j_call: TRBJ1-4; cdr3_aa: ASRGQSLEKLF
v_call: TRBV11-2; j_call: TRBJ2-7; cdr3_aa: ASSQGGSRSYEQY
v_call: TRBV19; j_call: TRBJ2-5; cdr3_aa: ASSRLAGLQETQY
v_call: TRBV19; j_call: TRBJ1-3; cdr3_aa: ASSPQGIAGNTIY
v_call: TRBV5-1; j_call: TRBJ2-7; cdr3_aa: ASSLAPSAAYEQY
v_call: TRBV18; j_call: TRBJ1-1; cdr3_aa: ASSPSRGNTEAF
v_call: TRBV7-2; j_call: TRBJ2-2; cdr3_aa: ASSSRLAGGNTGELF
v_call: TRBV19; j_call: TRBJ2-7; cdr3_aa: ASSEGLAGWYEQY
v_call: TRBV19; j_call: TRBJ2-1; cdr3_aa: ASARGGPLNEQF
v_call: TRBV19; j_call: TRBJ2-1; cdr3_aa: ASTPSDLGYNEQF
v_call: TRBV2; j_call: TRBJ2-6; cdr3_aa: ASKYLYSGANVLT
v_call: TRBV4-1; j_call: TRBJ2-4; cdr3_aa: ASSQELSGKAKNIQY
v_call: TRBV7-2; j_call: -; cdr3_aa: ASSLAVGLSYEQY
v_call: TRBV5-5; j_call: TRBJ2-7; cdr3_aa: ASSLVPQSYEQY
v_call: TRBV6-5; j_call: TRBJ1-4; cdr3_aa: ASTLSGQKLF
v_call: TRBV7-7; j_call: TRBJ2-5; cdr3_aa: ASSRPGQKETQY
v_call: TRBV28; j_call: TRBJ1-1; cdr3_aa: ASRTGGTEAF
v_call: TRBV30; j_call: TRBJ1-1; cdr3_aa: AWSVIRRRGAEAF
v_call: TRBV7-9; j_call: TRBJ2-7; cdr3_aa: ASSSSGPAYEQY
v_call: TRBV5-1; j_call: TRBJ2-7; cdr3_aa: ASSLADRVGEQY
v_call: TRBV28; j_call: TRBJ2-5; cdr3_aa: ASSITGWETQY
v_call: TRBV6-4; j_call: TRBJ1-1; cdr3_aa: ASRKTGSAEAF
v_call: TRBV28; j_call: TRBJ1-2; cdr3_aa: ASSLTHGTGGYGYT
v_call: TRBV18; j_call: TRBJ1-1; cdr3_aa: ASSPPGQGAAEAF
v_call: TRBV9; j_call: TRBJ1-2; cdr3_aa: ASSVDRGPSYGYT
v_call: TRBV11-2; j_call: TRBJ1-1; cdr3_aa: ASSRNRATATEAF